The 24 T cell receptor beta chains presented below share a single source sample, sequenced in a study of T cell repertoires in cytomegalovirus infection. TCRdb itself ran the reads through MiXCR, one entry per CDR3 protein. Among about 600,000 distinct CDR3 sequences listed, about 24% were seen once. Sequenced: CD8+ T cells from PBMCs. The source of these receptors is a human donor in good health (CMV status not recorded). Some clones in this sample may be carry-over from other donors' samples.

This chain connects TRBV20-1 to TRBJ2-1; D may be TRBD1 (5 bases). The CDR3 contains 14 residues. The germline V and J ends were trimmed by 0 bases and 9 bases, with 15 bases remaining between them. Germline-derived CDR1 and CDR2 are DFQATT and SNEGSKA (reference sequence). The CDR3 spells CSARDLTGHVEQFF. The CDR3 nucleotides read TGCAGTGCTAGAGATCTCACCGGACACGTTGAGCAGTTCTTC.

This clonotype was observed a few times. The V call is TRBV27, the J call TRBJ2-5; 9 bases match TRBD1. This CDR3 comprises 16 residues. Losses at the gene ends were 2 bases for V and 5 bases for J; bases not matched to a gene: 9. Germline values: CDR1 MNHEY, CDR2 SMNVEV (reference sequence). For the CDR3, the DNA is TGTGCCAGCAGTTTAAGCCACAGGGGGCGGATGGAGACCCAGTACTTC. Protein product: CASSLSHRGRMETQYF.

This clonotype was seen ten or more times. The chain uses TRBV7-8 and TRBJ1-5; TRBD1 is a possible D gene (6 bases). Trimming removed 2 bases from V and 4 bases from J, with 12 bases in between. The CDR3 length is 15 residues. CDR1 is SGHVS and CDR2 is FQNEAQ in the germline V gene. CDR3 protein: CASSLRSGTNQPQHF. CDR3 sequence (DNA): TGTGCCAGCAGCTTAAGGTCAGGGACAAATCAGCCCCAGCATTTT.

This clonotype was picked up a small number of times. The chain recombines TRBV20-1 with TRBJ2-1; possible D gene TRBD2, 5 bases. The V gene's germline CDR1 is DFQATT and CDR2 SNEGSKA (reference sequence). Trimming removed 3 bases at V and 0 bases at J, with 12 bases between. This CDR3 region has 15 residues. In DNA, the CDR3 is TGCAGTGCTAGCCCCCGGGGTGGCTCCTACAATGAGCAGTTCTTC. Its translation is CSASPRGGSYNEQFF.

V usage is TRBV6-1 and J usage is TRBJ2-1; 8 nucleotides agree with TRBD1. This CDR3 region has 14 residues. Trimming cost V 7 bases and J 4 bases; bases outside gene matches: 6. CDR1 MNHNS and CDR2 SASEGT come from the germline V gene. CDR3 residues: CASTYQGAYNEQFF. As DNA, the CDR3 is TGTGCCAGCACTTACCAGGGGGCGTACAATGAGCAGTTCTTC.

This clonotype was observed a handful of times. The CDR3 DNA reads as TGTGCCAGCAGTCTCTACTCAATGGCGGGGTTTGGCTACACCTTC. It specifies CASSLYSMAGFGYTF. The chain employs TRBV28 and TRBJ1-2; D uncertain. V dropped 5 bases and J dropped 7 bases, with 20 bases sitting between them. CDR1 and CDR2 (germline): MDHEN, SYDVKM. This CDR3 has 15 residues.

The chain links TRBV6-2 or TRBV6-3 to TRBJ1-5; TRBD1 agrees at 8 bases. The CDR3 length is 14 residues. Germline CDR1 MNHEY, CDR2 SVGEGT. J lost 5 bases, V lost 11 bases, and 11 bases had no gene match. The CDR3 spells CASRTGRVDQPQHF. In DNA, the CDR3 is TGTGCCTCCCGGACAGGGAGAGTCGATCAGCCCCAGCATTTT.

The rearrangement uses TRBV28 and TRBJ2-5; D remains unclear. Germline V lookup: CDR1 MDHEN, CDR2 SYDVKM. Between the trimmed V and J ends, which lost 3 bases and 5 bases, there was a span of 16 bases. The CDR3 runs to 15 residues. CDR3: CASSLSPGEGETQYF. The CDR3 coding sequence is TGTGCCAGCAGTTTGAGCCCAGGAGAAGGGGAGACCCAGTACTTC.

The chain joins TRBV20-1 to TRBJ1-5; 8 nucleotides align to TRBD1. Germline CDR1 reads DFQATT; CDR2 reads SNEGSKA (reference sequence). V gave up 4 bases and J gave up 0 bases; unmatched junction bases: 8. The CDR3 is 16 residues long. The CDR3 protein is CSAIFLQGDSNQPQHF. The CDR3 nucleotides are TGCAGTGCTATCTTCTTACAGGGGGATAGCAATCAGCCCCAGCATTTT.

This chain links TRBV28 with TRBJ1-4, with D possibly TRBD1 on 6 matching bases. The germline CDR1 and CDR2 sequences are MDHEN and SYDVKM. Trimming removed 7 bases from V and 8 bases from J, with 20 bases in between. This CDR3 spans 15 amino acids. CDR3 amino acids: CASTSRYRVEEKLFF. In nucleotides, the CDR3 is TGTGCCAGCACCTCTCGGTACAGGGTTGAGGAAAAACTGTTTTTT.

The rearrangement links TRBV28 to TRBJ2-1; 10 bases map to TRBD1. Looked up from germline, CDR1 is MDHEN and CDR2 is SYDVKM. The V gene end was trimmed by 3 bases and the J gene end by 8 bases; junction bases not matched to a gene: 13. The CDR3 contains 17 residues. CDR3 sequence (DNA): TGTGCCAGCAGTTTGGCCGTCGGGACAGGGGCCGGCGATGAGCAGTTCTTC. Protein: CASSLAVGTGAGDEQFF.

The rearrangement joins TRBV7-3 to TRBJ2-5, with D tentatively TRBD1 or TRBD2 (6 bases each). CDR1 and CDR2 (germline): SGHTA, FQGTGA. The CDR3 sequence is 14 residues long. The ends were cut back, 5 bases at V and 5 bases at J, with 15 bases in the middle. The CDR3 loop is CASSLGWGAETQYF. CDR3 DNA: TGTGCCAGCAGCCTTGGGTGGGGGGCGGAGACCCAGTACTTC.

The J gene is TRBJ2-5, the V gene TRBV20-1, with D perhaps TRBD2 (6 bases). V shed 2 bases and J shed 1 base, with 20 bases lying between them. Germline CDR1 and CDR2: DFQATT and SNEGSKA (reference sequence). CDR3 length equals 17 residues. CDR3 nucleotides: TGCAGTGCTAGACCGCCGGGAGTAGGGAGGCTCCAAGAGACCCAGTACTTC. This translates into CSARPPGVGRLQETQYF.

This clonotype has at least ten counts. The chain joins TRBV7-2 to TRBJ2-7, with 9 bases fitting TRBD2. Germline assignment: CDR1 SGHTA and CDR2 FQGNSA. The CDR3 contains 14 residues. V dropped 3 bases and J dropped 5; count of bases not matched to a gene: 5. The CDR3 loop is CASSLGLAGHEQYV. Here the CDR3 DNA reads TGTGCCAGCAGCTTGGGACTAGCAGGTCACGAGCAGTACGTC.

This clonotype has only a few counts. CDR3 nucleotides: TGTGCCAGCAGTTTGGTGGACAACAATCAGCCCCAGCATTTT. Translation: CASSLVDNNQPQHF. This sequence joins TRBV12-3 or TRBV12-4 and TRBJ1-5; the D gene is possibly TRBD1 (5 bases). CDR3 length: 14 amino acids. The V end lost 3 bases, the J end lost 3 bases, and 9 bases lay between the germline ends.

This clonotype was found many times. This rearrangement joins TRBV7-2 to TRBJ2-3; tentative D call: TRBD1 (5 bases). The CDR3 spans 19 residues. Germline V gene data show CDR1 as SGHTA and CDR2 as FQGNSA. Trimming removed 2 bases at V and 2 bases at J, with 23 bases between. The CDR3 region has the DNA TGTGCCAGCAGCTTATACAGGAACTCTCTTTCCTACGACACAGATACGCAGTATTTT. Translation: CASSLYRNSLSYDTDTQYF.

This clonotype was counted only a few times. This chain connects TRBV20-1 to TRBJ1-1; D is uncertain. V was pared by 5 bases and J by 1 base, with 14 bases between. CDR3 size: 14 residues. Germline-derived CDR1 and CDR2 are DFQATT and SNEGSKA (reference sequence). This chain's CDR3 is CSAPDGERNTEAFF. CDR3 sequence (DNA): TGCAGTGCTCCGGACGGCGAAAGGAACACTGAAGCTTTCTTT.

A few counts support this clonotype. The rearrangement uses TRBV6-6 and TRBJ2-7, with D perhaps TRBD1 (6 bases). The germline V gene has CDR1 MNHNY and CDR2 SVGAGI (reference sequence). V was shortened by 1 base and J by 6 bases, with 22 bases between the two germline ends. This CDR3 has 17 residues. The CDR3 protein is CASSYLPGPQETGEQYF. CDR3 in DNA: TGTGCCAGCAGTTACTTGCCGGGACCGCAGGAGACAGGCGAGCAGTACTTC.

This chain joins TRBV24-1 and TRBJ2-5; no clear D gene. The ends were cut back, 3 bases at V and 3 bases at J, with 10 bases in the middle. This CDR3 has 14 amino acids. Germline CDR1 is KGHDR and CDR2 is SFDVKD. The CDR3 DNA follows: TGTGCCACCAGTGATCCACGGTGGGAAGAGACCCAGTACTTC. The encoded protein is CATSDPRWEETQYF.

The rearrangement uses TRBV12-3 or TRBV12-4 and TRBJ2-1, with TRBD1 as a possible D gene (5 bases). The CDR3 totals 13 residues. The CDR3 nucleotides read TGTGCAGTGGACACCCTCTCCTACAATGAGCAGTTCTTC. Amino acids: CAVDTLSYNEQFF.

This clonotype was recorded a few times. V usage is TRBV28 and J usage is TRBJ2-5, with 8 bases lining up with TRBD2. Germline CDR1 reads MDHEN; CDR2 reads SYDVKM. The trim removed 0 bases at V and 6 bases at J, leaving 6 bases unmatched. There are 15 residues in the CDR3. CDR3 bases: TGTGCCAGCAGTTTATGGCGGGGGGTACCGAAGACCCAGTACTTC. It codes for CASSLWRGVPKTQYF.

This clonotype showed up many times. The V gene is TRBV5-6, the J gene TRBJ2-7, with no clear D. The CDR3 has 14 residues. With 0 bases removed from V and 2 bases from J, the gap between germline ends came to 9 bases. From germline, CDR1 is SGHDT and CDR2 YYEEEE. The CDR3 nucleotides read TGTGCCAGCAGCTTGGGGCAGGTCGCCTACGAGCAGTACTTC. This gives the protein CASSLGQVAYEQYF.

Ten or more counts support this clonotype. This chain joins TRBV7-6 and TRBJ2-1; tentative D call: TRBD1 (5 bases). Germline lookup yields CDR1 SGHVS and CDR2 FNYEAQ. V lost 1 base and J lost 7, with 11 bases in between. The CDR3 length is 14 residues. The CDR3 nucleotides are TGTGCCAGCAGCTTAGAGGGCAGGGTTAATGAGCAGTTCTTC. Amino acids: CASSLEGRVNEQFF.

The chain recombines TRBV6-2 or TRBV6-3 with TRBJ2-1; 9 nucleotides line up with TRBD1. Trimming at V came to 6 bases and at J to 8 bases, leaving 11 bases not matched to a gene. CDR1 and CDR2 (germline): MNHEY, SVGEGT. This CDR3 region has 15 residues. The CDR3 DNA reads TGTGCCAGCAGATTCACAGGGGGCGTAGTGGATGAGCAGTTCTTC. Encoded protein: CASRFTGGVVDEQFF.